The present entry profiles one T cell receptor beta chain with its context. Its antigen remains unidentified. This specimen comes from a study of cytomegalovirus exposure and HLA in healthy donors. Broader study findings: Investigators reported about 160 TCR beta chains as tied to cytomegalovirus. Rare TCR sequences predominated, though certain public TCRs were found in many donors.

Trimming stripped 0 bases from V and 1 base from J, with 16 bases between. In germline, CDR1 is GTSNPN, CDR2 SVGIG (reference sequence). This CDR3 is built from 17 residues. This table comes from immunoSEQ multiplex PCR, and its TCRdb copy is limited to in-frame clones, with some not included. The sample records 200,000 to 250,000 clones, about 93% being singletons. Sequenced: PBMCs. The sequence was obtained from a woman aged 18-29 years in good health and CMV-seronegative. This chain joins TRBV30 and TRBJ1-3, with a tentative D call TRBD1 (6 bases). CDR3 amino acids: CAWSVPRGGGSGNTIYF. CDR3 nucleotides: TGTGCCTGGAGTGTACCGAGGGGGGGAGGGTCTGGAAACACCATATATTTT.